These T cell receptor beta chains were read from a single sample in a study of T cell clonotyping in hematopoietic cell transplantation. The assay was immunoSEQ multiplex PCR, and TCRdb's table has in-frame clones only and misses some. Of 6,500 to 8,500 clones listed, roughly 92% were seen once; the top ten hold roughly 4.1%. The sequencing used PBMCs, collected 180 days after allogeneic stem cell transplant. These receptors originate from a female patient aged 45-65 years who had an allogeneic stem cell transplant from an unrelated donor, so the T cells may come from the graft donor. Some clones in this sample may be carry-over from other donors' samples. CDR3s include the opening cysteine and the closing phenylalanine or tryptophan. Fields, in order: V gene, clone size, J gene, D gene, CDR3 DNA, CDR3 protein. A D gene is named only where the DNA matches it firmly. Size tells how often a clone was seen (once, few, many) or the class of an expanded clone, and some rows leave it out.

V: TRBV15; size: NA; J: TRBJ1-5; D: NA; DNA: TGTGCCACCAGCAGAGTCACCACAGCCAATCAGCCCCAGCATTTT; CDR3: CATSRVTTANQPQHF
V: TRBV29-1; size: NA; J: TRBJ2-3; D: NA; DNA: TGCAGCGTTGACTCCCGGGGGGCAGGGAGCACAGATACGCAGTATTTT; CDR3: CSVDSRGAGSTDTQYF
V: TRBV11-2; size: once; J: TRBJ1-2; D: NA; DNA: TGTGCCAGCAGCTTAGGGGGGAAAGCTAACTATGGCTACACCTTC; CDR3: CASSLGGKANYGYTF
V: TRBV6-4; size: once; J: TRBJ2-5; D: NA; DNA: TGTGCCAGCAGCCCCCTCGAGGGAAAAGAGACCCAGTACTTC; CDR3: CASSPLEGKETQYF
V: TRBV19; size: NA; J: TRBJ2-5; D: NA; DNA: TGTGCCAGTAGTATCGCTCTCAGGGGGGAGGAGACCCAGTACTTC; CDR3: CASSIALRGEETQYF
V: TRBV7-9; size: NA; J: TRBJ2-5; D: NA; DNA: TGTGCCAGCAGCTTTTCGGAGACCCAGTACTTC; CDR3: CASSFSETQYF
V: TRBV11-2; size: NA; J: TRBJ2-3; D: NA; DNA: TGTGCCAGCAGCTTAGATCAGTGGGAGGCGGCAGATACGCAGTATTTT; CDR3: CASSLDQWEAADTQYF
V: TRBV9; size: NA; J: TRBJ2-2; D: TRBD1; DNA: TGTGCCAGCAGCGCCCAAGGGGGCGCCGGCACCGGGGAGCTGTTTTTT; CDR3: CASSAQGGAGTGELFF
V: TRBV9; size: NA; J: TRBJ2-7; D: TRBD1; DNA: TGTGCCAGCAGCGTAGGACAGGGCTACTCCTACGAGCAGTACTTC; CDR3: CASSVGQGYSYEQYF
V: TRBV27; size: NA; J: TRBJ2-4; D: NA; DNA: TGTGCCAGCAGTCTCGGACGGGGGAAAAACATTCAGTACTTC; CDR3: CASSLGRGKNIQYF
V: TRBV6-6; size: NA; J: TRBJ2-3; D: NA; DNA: TGTGCCAGCAGTTACCGGAGCACAGATACGCAGTATTTT; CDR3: CASSYRSTDTQYF
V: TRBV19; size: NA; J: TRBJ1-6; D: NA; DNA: TGTGCCAGTAGTATCGGGGCCTATAATTCACCCCTCCACTTT; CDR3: CASSIGAYNSPLHF
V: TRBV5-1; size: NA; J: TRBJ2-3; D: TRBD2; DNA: TGCGCCAGCAGCCAATCTAGCGGGGTCACAGATACGCAGTATTTT; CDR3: CASSQSSGVTDTQYF
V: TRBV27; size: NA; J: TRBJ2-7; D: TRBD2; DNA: TGTGCCAGCAGTTTATCAAGGGCGGGAGGGTACGAGCAGTACTTC; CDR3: CASSLSRAGGYEQYF
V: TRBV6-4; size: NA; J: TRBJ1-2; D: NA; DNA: TGTGCCAGCAGTGACTCAAGGGGGTATGGCTACACCTTC; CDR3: CASSDSRGYGYTF
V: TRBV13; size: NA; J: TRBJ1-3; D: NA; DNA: TGTGCCAGCAGTCCCGGACGGGGAGGCACCATATATTTT; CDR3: CASSPGRGGTIYF
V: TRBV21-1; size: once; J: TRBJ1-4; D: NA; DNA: TGTGCCAGCAGCAATAGGGAAAAACTGTTTTTT; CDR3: CASSNREKLFF
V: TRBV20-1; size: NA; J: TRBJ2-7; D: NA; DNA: TGCAGTGCTCAGTTAACCTACGAGCAGTACTTC; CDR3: CSAQLTYEQYF
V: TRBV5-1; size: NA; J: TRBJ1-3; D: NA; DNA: TGCGCCAGCAGCTTGTTATCTTGGGATAAACCCCCCTCTGGAAACACCATATATTTT; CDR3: CASSLLSWDKPPSGNTIYF
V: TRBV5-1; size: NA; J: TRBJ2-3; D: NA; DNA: TGCGCCAGCAGCTTGGACCCTGAAACAGATACGCAGTATTTT; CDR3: CASSLDPETDTQYF
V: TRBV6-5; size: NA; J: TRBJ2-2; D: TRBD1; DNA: TGTGCCAGCCGCCGTACAGGGGTCACCGGGGAGCTGTTTTTT; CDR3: CASRRTGVTGELFF
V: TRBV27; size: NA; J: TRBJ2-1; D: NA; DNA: TGTGCCAGCAGTACGTTAGCGGCAAGCTCCTACAATGAGCAGTTCTTC; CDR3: CASSTLAASSYNEQFF
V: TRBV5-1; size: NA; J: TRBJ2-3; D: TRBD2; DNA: TGCGCCAGCAGCTTGGGAGCGGGAGGAGGCACAGATACGCAGTATTTT; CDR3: CASSLGAGGGTDTQYF
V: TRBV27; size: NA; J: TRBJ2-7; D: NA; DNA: TGTGCCAGCGGACCAATAGGGGGAGACGGGACCTACGAGCAGTACTTC; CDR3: CASGPIGGDGTYEQYF
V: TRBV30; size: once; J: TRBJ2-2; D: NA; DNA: TGTGCCTGGAAGGGCGAAACTTGGGAGCTGTTTTTT; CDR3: CAWKGETWELFF
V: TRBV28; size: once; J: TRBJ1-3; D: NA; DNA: TGTGCCAGCAGCCCCCCCTGGAGGACTGGAAACACCATATATTTT; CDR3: CASSPPWRTGNTIYF
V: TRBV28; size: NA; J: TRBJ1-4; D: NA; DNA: TGTGCCAGCAGCCTTTTGGGGGTTGAAAAACTGTTTTTT; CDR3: CASSLLGVEKLFF
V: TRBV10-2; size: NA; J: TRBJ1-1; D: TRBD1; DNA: TGCGCCAGCAGGGACAGGGGAGGGGGGAACACTGAAGCTTTCTTT; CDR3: CASRDRGGGNTEAFF
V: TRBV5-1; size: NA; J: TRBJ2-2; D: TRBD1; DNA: TGCGCCAGCAGCTTGGCCCGGGGACAGGGGAGCAGCGGGGAGCTGTTTTTT; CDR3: CASSLARGQGSSGELFF
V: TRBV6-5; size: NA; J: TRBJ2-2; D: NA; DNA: TGTGCCAGCAGTTACGACGGAGCGAGGACCGGGGAGCTGTTTTTT; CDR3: CASSYDGARTGELFF
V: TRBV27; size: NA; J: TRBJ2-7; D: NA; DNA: TGTGCCAGCAGTTCGGTAGGGTACGAGCAGTACTTC; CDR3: CASSSVGYEQYF
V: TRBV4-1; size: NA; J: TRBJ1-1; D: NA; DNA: TGCGCCAGCAGCCAAAAAAATCTGAACACTGAAGCTTTCTTT; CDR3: CASSQKNLNTEAFF
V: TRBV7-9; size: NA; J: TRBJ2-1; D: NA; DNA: TGTGCCAGCAGAGGGGACCGCCGTCCCAATGAGCAGTTCTTC; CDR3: CASRGDRRPNEQFF
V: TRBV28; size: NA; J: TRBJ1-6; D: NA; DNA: TGTGCCAGCAGTTACCGGGGCCTTCCTAATAATTCACCCCTCCACTTT; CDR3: CASSYRGLPNNSPLHF